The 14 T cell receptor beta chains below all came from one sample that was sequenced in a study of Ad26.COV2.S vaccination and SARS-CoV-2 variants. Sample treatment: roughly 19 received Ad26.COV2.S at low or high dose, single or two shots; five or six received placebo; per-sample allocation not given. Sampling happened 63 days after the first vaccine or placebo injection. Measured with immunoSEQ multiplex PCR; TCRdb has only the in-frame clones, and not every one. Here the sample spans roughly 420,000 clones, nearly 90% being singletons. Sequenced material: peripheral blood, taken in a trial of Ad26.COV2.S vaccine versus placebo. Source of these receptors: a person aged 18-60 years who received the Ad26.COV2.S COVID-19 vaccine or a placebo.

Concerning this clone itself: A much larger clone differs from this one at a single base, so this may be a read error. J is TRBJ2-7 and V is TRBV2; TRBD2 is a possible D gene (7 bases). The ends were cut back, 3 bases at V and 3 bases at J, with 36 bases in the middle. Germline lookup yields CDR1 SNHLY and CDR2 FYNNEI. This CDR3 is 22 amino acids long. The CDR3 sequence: CASSDAQGRGEAKGPLYYEQYF. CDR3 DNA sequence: TGTGCCAGCAGTGACGCGCAGGGGAGGGGGGAGGCCAAAGGCCCCCTATACTACGAGCAGTACTTC.

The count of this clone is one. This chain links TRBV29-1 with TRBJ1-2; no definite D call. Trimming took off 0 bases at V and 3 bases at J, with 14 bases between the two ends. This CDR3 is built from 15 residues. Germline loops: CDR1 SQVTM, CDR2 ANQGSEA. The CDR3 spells CSVEEGREWDYGYTF. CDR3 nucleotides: TGCAGCGTTGAAGAAGGTAGGGAATGGGACTATGGCTACACCTTC.

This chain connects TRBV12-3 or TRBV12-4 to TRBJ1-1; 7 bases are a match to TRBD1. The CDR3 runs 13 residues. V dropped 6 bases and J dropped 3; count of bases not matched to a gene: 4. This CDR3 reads CASRRTGYTEAFF. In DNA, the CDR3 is TGTGCCAGCAGGAGGACAGGATACACTGAAGCTTTCTTT.

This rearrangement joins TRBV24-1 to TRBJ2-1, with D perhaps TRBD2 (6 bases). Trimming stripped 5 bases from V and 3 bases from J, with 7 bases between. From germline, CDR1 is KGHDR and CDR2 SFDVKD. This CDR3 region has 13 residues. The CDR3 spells CATSVGGYNEQFF. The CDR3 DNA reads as TGTGCCACCAGTGTGGGGGGCTACAATGAGCAGTTCTTC.

CDR3 DNA: TGTGCCAGCAGTTTTTATCTGCCAGGGTCCCACGAGCAGTACTTC. The encoded protein is CASSFYLPGSHEQYF. The V and J genes are TRBV6-2 or TRBV6-3 and TRBJ2-7, with D possibly TRBD1 on 5 matching bases. Per the germline V gene, CDR1 is MNHEY and CDR2 is SVGEGT. CDR3 length equals 15 residues. The germline V and J ends were trimmed by 4 bases and 5 bases, with 18 bases remaining between them.

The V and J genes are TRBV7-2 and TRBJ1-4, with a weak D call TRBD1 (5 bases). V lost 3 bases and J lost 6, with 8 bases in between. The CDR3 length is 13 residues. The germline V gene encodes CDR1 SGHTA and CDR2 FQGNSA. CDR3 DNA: TGTGCCAGCAGCTTGCGGACACATGAAAAACTGTTTTTT. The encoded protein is CASSLRTHEKLFF.

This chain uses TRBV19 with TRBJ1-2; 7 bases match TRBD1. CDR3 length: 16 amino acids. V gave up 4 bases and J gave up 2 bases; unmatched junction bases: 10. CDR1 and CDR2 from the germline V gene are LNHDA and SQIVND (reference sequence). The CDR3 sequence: CASSRGTATTNYGYTF. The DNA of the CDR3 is TGTGCCAGTAGTAGAGGGACAGCAACTACCAACTATGGCTACACCTTC.

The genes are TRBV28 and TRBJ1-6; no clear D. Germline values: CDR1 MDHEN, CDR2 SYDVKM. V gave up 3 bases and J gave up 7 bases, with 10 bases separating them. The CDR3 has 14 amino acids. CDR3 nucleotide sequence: TGTGCCAGCAGTTTCCTGGTGGGGAATTCACCCCTCCACTTT. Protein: CASSFLVGNSPLHF. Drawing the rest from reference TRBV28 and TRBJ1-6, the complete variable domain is DVKVTQSSRYLVKRTGEKVFLECVQDMDHENMFWYRQDPGLGLRLIYFSYDVKMKEKGDIPEGYSVSREKKERFSLILESASTNQTSMYLCASSFLVGNSPLHFGNGTRLTVT.

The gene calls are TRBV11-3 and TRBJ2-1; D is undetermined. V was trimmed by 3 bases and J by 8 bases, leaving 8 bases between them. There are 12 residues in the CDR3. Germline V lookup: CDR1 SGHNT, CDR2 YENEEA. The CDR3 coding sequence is TGTGCCAGCAGCTTCATTTCTTATGAGCAGTTCTTC. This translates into CASSFISYEQFF.

The DNA of the CDR3 is TGCAGCGTTTTTTTTATCGGGACCGGGGAGCTGTTTTTT. Its translation: CSVFFIGTGELFF. The chain recombines TRBV29-1 with TRBJ2-2; D unresolved. V dropped 5 bases and J dropped 5 bases, with 12 bases sitting between them. Per the germline V gene, CDR1 is SQVTM and CDR2 is ANQGSEA. The CDR3 consists of 13 residues.

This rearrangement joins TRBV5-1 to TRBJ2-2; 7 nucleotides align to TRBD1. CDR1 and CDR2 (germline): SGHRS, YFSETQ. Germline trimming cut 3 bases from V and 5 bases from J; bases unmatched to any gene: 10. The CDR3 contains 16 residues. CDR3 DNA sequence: TGCGCCAGCAGCTGGGACAGATCGGTACCGACCGGGGAGCTGTTTTTT. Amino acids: CASSWDRSVPTGELFF.

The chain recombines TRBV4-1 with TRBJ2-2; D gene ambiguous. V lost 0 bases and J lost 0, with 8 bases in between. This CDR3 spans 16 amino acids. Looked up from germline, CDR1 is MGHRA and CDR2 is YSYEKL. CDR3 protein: CASSQDWVPNTGELFF. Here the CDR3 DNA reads TGCGCCAGCAGCCAAGATTGGGTCCCGAACACCGGGGAGCTGTTTTTT.

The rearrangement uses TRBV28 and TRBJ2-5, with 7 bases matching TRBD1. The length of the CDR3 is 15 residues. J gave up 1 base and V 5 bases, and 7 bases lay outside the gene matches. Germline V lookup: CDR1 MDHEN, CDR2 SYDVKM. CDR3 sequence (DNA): TGTGCCAGCAGTCCCCTCGACAGGGCCCAAGAGACCCAGTACTTC. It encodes CASSPLDRAQETQYF.

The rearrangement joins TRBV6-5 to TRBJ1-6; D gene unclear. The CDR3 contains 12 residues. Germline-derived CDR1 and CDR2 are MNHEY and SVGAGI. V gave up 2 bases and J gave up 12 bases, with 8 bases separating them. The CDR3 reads CASSYRDLPLHF. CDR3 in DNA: TGTGCCAGCAGTTACAGGGATTTACCCCTCCACTTT.